These 18 T cell receptor beta chains originate from one sample sequenced in a study of blood T cell repertoires in COVID-19 (dated by TCRdb to between 2020 and 2021). Library creation used the immunoSEQ multiplex PCR assay. In its TCRdb copy, this immuneACCESS table keeps in-frame sequences only and misses some clones. Where compared with another copy, unresolved V genes explain less than half of these, and the others have no known cause. The sample yields 130,000 to 150,000 clones; approximately 87% were counted once. Jointly, the top ten make up 10% to 12% of the sample. Sequenced: PBMCs or T cells enriched from blood (not recorded which). The receptors originated from a man in his fifties or sixties who had recovered from COVID-19.

V is TRBV5-1 and J is TRBJ2-2; weak D call: TRBD1 (5 bases). Germline CDR1 and CDR2: SGHRS and YFSETQ. The germline V and J ends were trimmed by 5 bases and 2 bases, with 10 bases remaining between them. The CDR3 has 14 amino acids. CDR3 region: CASRIRVNTGELFF. Here the CDR3 DNA reads TGCGCCAGCAGAATCAGGGTTAACACCGGGGAGCTGTTTTTT.

J is TRBJ2-1 and V is TRBV11-2; TRBD2 aligns across 8 bases. This CDR3 has 15 amino acids. Germline V gene sequence: CDR1 SGHAT, CDR2 FQNNGV. With 5 bases clipped from V and 7 bases from J, the junction kept 10 bases outside the gene matches. CDR3 bases: TGTGCCAGCAGCCCGAGCGGGAGTCTTGGTAATGAGCAGTTCTTC. It codes for CASSPSGSLGNEQFF.

The chain joins TRBV4-1 to TRBJ1-6; TRBD1 agrees at 9 bases. CDR1 is MGHRA, CDR2 YSYEKL, per germline. This CDR3 has 15 residues. The junction had 1 base not matched to a gene; V was cut back by 0 bases and J by 7 bases. The CDR3 region has the DNA TGCGCCAGCAGCCAAGATGGGACAGGGAATTCACCCCTCCACTTT. Encoded protein: CASSQDGTGNSPLHF.

This rearrangement joins TRBV29-1 to TRBJ1-1, with TRBD1 matching 8 bases. J gave up 1 base and V 4 bases, and 5 bases lay outside the gene matches. Per the germline V gene, CDR1 is SQVTM and CDR2 is ANQGSEA. The CDR3 runs to 14 residues. CDR3 protein: CSVVQGAGNTEAFF. DNA of the CDR3: TGCAGCGTTGTTCAGGGGGCTGGGAACACTGAAGCTTTCTTT.

CDR3 DNA: TGTGCCATCCTGGGACAGGGTGGTGAAAAACTGTTTTTT. It encodes CAILGQGGEKLFF. The rearrangement uses TRBV21-1 and TRBJ1-4; the table gives TRBD1 as D, unverified against the DNA. TRBV21-1 is listed as a pseudogene. CDR3 length equals 13 residues.

V gene TRBV19 combines with J gene TRBJ1-5, with 12 nucleotides matching TRBD1. Germline V gene data show CDR1 as LNHDA and CDR2 as SQIVND (reference sequence). V gave up 9 bases and J gave up 4 bases; unmatched junction bases: 4. The CDR3 spans 14 residues. CDR3 protein: CASRDRGQNQPQHF. In DNA form, the CDR3 reads TGTGCCAGCAGGGACAGGGGGCAAAATCAGCCCCAGCATTTT.

The V and J genes are TRBV5-1 and TRBJ2-7; D is unresolved. There are 12 residues in the CDR3. V lost 0 bases, J lost 7 bases, and 8 bases lay in between. The germline gives CDR1 SGHRS, CDR2 YFSETQ. CDR3 sequence: CASSLESREQYF. CDR3 DNA: TGCGCCAGCAGCTTGGAGTCTAGGGAGCAGTACTTC.

This chain uses TRBV3-1 (or the pseudogene TRBV3-2) with TRBJ1-2, with 8 bases identical to TRBD1. CDR3 size: 14 residues. After removal of 4 bases from V and 5 bases from J, the junction contained 6 bases not matched to a gene. In germline, CDR1 is LGHDT, CDR2 YNNKEL (reference sequence). In DNA form, the CDR3 reads TGTGCCAGCAGCCCCGGGACAGGAATTTATGGCTACACCTTC. Its protein product is CASSPGTGIYGYTF.

The V call is TRBV3-1 (or the pseudogene TRBV3-2), the J call TRBJ1-6; no clear D gene. The germline V gene encodes CDR1 LGHDT and CDR2 YNNKEL (reference sequence). The CDR3 runs to 16 residues. The ends were cut back, 1 base at V and 5 bases at J, with 12 bases in the middle. The CDR3 bases are TGTGCCAGCAGCCAAGTTGCGGGTTTGAATAATTCACCCCTCCACTTT. This codes for CASSQVAGLNNSPLHF.

This chain links TRBV7-2 with TRBJ2-7; D is uncertain. Germline CDR1 is SGHTA and CDR2 is FQGNSA. Trimming took 3 bases from V and 3 from J, leaving 6 bases between them. CDR3 size: 12 residues. Here the CDR3 DNA reads TGTGCCAGCAGCTTGTCCCACTACGAGCAGTACTTC. It translates to CASSLSHYEQYF.

The chain is built from TRBV29-1 and TRBJ1-1; 10 positions agree with TRBD1. CDR1 is SQVTM, CDR2 ANQGSEA, per germline. The trim removed 6 bases at V and 5 bases at J, leaving 6 bases unmatched. The CDR3 length is 13 residues. CDR3 in DNA: TGCAGCGTGGGGAGGACAGGGGGGACTGAAGCTTTCTTT. Translated: CSVGRTGGTEAFF.

The genes are TRBV18 and TRBJ1-5, with TRBD1 identical over 10 bases. CDR1 KGHSH and CDR2 LQKENI come from the germline V gene. V lost 3 bases and J lost 0; bases outside the gene matches: 5. The CDR3 consists of 17 residues. This chain's CDR3 is CASSPLGQGFSNQPQHF. CDR3 DNA sequence: TGTGCCAGCTCACCTTTGGGACAGGGGTTTAGCAATCAGCCCCAGCATTTT.

The chain recombines TRBV6-6 with TRBJ1-1, with D tentatively TRBD1 (6 bases). The germline gives CDR1 MNHNY, CDR2 SVGAGI (reference sequence). Trimming cost V 5 bases and J 8 bases, with 9 bases left between them. The CDR3 is 11 amino acids. The CDR3 loop is CASSPDSEAFF. In DNA, the CDR3 is TGTGCCAGCAGTCCGGACAGCGAAGCTTTCTTT.

The chain recombines TRBV29-1 with TRBJ1-2, with D uncertain. The CDR3 has 13 residues. Germline values: CDR1 SQVTM, CDR2 ANQGSEA. The V end lost 0 bases, the J end lost 7 bases, and 12 bases lay between the germline ends. The CDR3 loop is CSVEDRIRGGYTF. The CDR3 DNA is TGCAGCGTTGAAGATCGAATCCGAGGTGGCTACACCTTC.

This chain links TRBV5-4 with TRBJ2-7; 8 bases map to TRBD1. This CDR3 is 14 amino acids long. The junction had 8 bases not matched to a gene; V was cut back by 4 bases and J by 5 bases. Germline V gene data show CDR1 as SGHNT and CDR2 as YYREEE (reference sequence). This CDR3 reads CASSLRTGFDEQYF. CDR3 in DNA: TGTGCCAGCAGCCTCCGGACAGGGTTCGACGAGCAGTACTTC.

The genes are TRBV27 and TRBJ2-7, with TRBD2 matching over 9 bases. The CDR3 runs to 14 residues. Germline V lookup: CDR1 MNHEY, CDR2 SMNVEV (reference sequence). Trimming at V came to 5 bases and at J to 4 bases, leaving 6 bases not matched to a gene. The CDR3 is CASSLAGGRYEQYF. DNA of the CDR3: TGTGCCAGCAGTCTGGCGGGAGGGAGATACGAGCAGTACTTC.

The chain carries TRBV3-1 (or the pseudogene TRBV3-2) and TRBJ1-2; D may be TRBD1 (6 bases). CDR1 and CDR2 from the germline V gene are LGHDT and YNNKEL (reference sequence). The length of the CDR3 is 15 residues. Trimming stripped 1 base from V and 6 bases from J, with 15 bases between. The CDR3 reads CASSQGYDRSHGYTF. CDR3 DNA: TGTGCCAGCAGCCAAGGATATGACAGGTCGCATGGCTACACCTTC.

This chain links TRBV19 with TRBJ1-6; D unclear. The CDR3 sequence is 14 residues long. Per the germline V gene, CDR1 is LNHDA and CDR2 is SQIVND (reference sequence). The germline V and J ends were trimmed by 3 bases and 7 bases, with 10 bases remaining between them. CDR3 bases: TGTGCCAGTAGTATGGCGTACAGCAATTCACCCCTCCACTTT. Amino acids: CASSMAYSNSPLHF.